A selection of T cell receptor beta chains follows, all from one sample in a study of naive and memory T cell subsets. TCRdb passed the UMI-ligation and nested PCR reads through MiXCR, listing each CDR3 protein once. The sample holds 98,000 or so distinct CDR3 sequences, 13% to 15% seen once. Sequenced material: naive CD8+ T cells from blood. The receptors derive from a human donor in good health. Both conserved end residues are part of each CDR3. A D gene is named only where the DNA matches it firmly. Clone size, where shown, is once, few, many, or a class for clones that have expanded.

>TRBJ2-3|TRBD2|few|TRBV15
CATSRDLLAVFTDTQYF
TGTGCCACCAGCAGAGACCTACTAGCGGTTTTCACAGATACGCAGTATTTT
>TRBJ2-3|.|.|TRBV19
CASTSGTTDTQYF
TGTGCCAGTACCTCCGGGACCACAGATACGCAGTATTTT
>TRBJ2-3|TRBD1|.|TRBV24-1
CATSDFGTATTTDTQYF
TGTGCCACCAGTGATTTTGGGACAGCCACTACCACAGATACGCAGTATTTT
>TRBJ2-7|TRBD2|.|TRBV27
CASTRGSPGLAYYEQYF
TGTGCCAGCACGCGGGGGTCACCGGGACTAGCGTATTACGAGCAGTACTTC
>TRBJ2-1|.|many|TRBV20-1
CSARALGGNEQFF
TGCAGTGCTAGAGCCCTGGGGGGTAATGAGCAGTTCTTC
>TRBJ2-1|TRBD1|few|TRBV12-3/TRBV12-4
CASSQGQGHNEQFF
TGTGCCAGCAGCCAAGGACAGGGACACAATGAGCAGTTCTTC
>TRBJ1-1|.|many|TRBV15
CATSRGAGDISKAFF
TGTGCCACCAGCAGAGGCGCAGGAGACATATCCAAAGCTTTCTTT
>TRBJ1-2|TRBD1|many|TRBV29-1
CSVPTGGSYGYTF
TGCAGCGTCCCAACAGGGGGTTCCTATGGCTACACCTTC
>TRBJ1-2|.|few|TRBV19
CASSIGASLIPSPYGYTF
TGTGCCAGTAGTATAGGAGCCTCGTTGATCCCCTCCCCCTATGGCTACACCTTC
>TRBJ2-2|.|.|TRBV2
CASVWETGELFF
TGTGCCAGCGTCTGGGAGACCGGGGAGCTGTTTTTT
>TRBJ2-7|.|many|TRBV7-6
CASSLQEDYEQYF
TGTGCCAGCAGCTTACAAGAAGACTACGAGCAGTACTTC
>TRBJ2-7|.|many|TRBV4-3
CASSQEGSSGYEQYF
TGCGCCAGCAGCCAAGAGGGCTCGAGTGGCTACGAGCAGTACTTC
>TRBJ2-5|.|.|TRBV6-2/TRBV6-3
CASSYLRSLVPYQETQYF
TGTGCCAGCAGTTACCTCCGGAGCTTAGTACCGTACCAAGAGACCCAGTACTTC
>TRBJ2-3|.|.|TRBV7-9
CASSPPTGTDTQYF
TGTGCCAGCAGCCCACCGACAGGCACAGATACGCAGTATTTT
>TRBJ2-1|TRBD2|many|TRBV20-1
CSARSPSGGSVWNEQFF
TGCAGTGCTAGGTCCCCTAGCGGGGGGTCCGTTTGGAATGAGCAGTTCTTC
>TRBJ1-5|.|.|TRBV9
CASSRGTNQPQHF
TGTGCCAGCAGCCGCGGCACCAATCAGCCCCAGCATTTT
>TRBJ1-3|.|many|TRBV3-1
CASAETSGNTIYF
TGTGCCAGCGCGGAAACGTCCGGAAACACCATATATTTT
>TRBJ1-2|.|.|TRBV29-1
CSVRPGDYGYTF
TGCAGCGTTAGGCCAGGGGACTATGGCTACACCTTC
>TRBJ2-5|.|few|TRBV9
CASSDDGGSGETQYF
TGTGCCAGCAGCGATGACGGGGGTAGCGGAGAGACCCAGTACTTC
>TRBJ1-1|.|.|TRBV20-1
CSARESYLPEAFF
TGCAGTGCTAGAGAAAGTTACCTCCCTGAAGCTTTCTTT
>TRBJ1-1|.|few|TRBV28
CASSRFGGAEAFF
TGTGCCAGCAGTCGCTTTGGGGGCGCTGAAGCTTTCTTT
>TRBJ2-1|TRBD2|many|TRBV6-6
CASSYLPSSRAGRDNEQFF
TGTGCCAGCAGTTACCTCCCGTCATCAAGAGCGGGGCGGGACAATGAGCAGTTCTTC
>TRBJ2-1|TRBD2|.|TRBV20-1
CSASPTSVGNEQFF
TGCAGTGCTAGCCCGACTAGCGTTGGAAATGAGCAGTTCTTC
>TRBJ2-3|.|.|TRBV12-3/TRBV12-4
CASSPHGGPVEPQYF
TGTGCCAGCAGTCCACATGGCGGGCCTGTTGAGCCGCAGTATTTT
>TRBJ2-1|TRBD1|.|TRBV7-9
CASSLATGGRYNEQFF
TGTGCCAGCAGCTTAGCGACAGGGGGCCGTTACAATGAGCAGTTCTTC
>TRBJ1-5|.|many|TRBV12-3/TRBV12-4
CASSFPPNQPQHF
TGTGCCAGCAGTTTCCCCCCTAATCAGCCCCAGCATTTT
>TRBJ2-3|.|.|TRBV2
CATSKHREATDTQYF
TGTGCCACCTCGAAGCACAGGGAGGCCACAGATACGCAGTATTTT
>TRBJ2-1|TRBD2|medium-sized|TRBV7-9
CATAGGPHNEQFF
TGTGCCACCGCGGGGGGGCCACACAATGAGCAGTTCTTC
>TRBJ2-5|.|few|TRBV7-9
CASSGGALGTQYF
TGTGCCAGCAGCGGTGGCGCTCTCGGGACCCAGTACTTC
>TRBJ2-7|TRBD1|few|TRBV7-9
CASSLVGGTYEQYF
TGTGCCAGCAGCTTAGTAGGGGGCACGTACGAGCAGTACTTC
>TRBJ2-3|.|.|TRBV7-3
CASSLTYGGLEDTQYF
TGTGCCAGCAGCTTAACGTACGGGGGGCTGGAAGATACGCAGTATTTT
>TRBJ2-5|TRBD2|many|TRBV18
CASSPPVAGEETQYF
TGTGCCAGCTCACCTCCGGTTGCGGGGGAAGAGACCCAGTACTTC
>TRBJ2-3|.|many|TRBV24-1
CATRGGGTDTQYF
TGTGCCACCAGGGGAGGAGGCACAGATACGCAGTATTTT
>TRBJ1-5|.|few|TRBV15
CATSRDGVQPQHF
TGTGCCACCAGCAGAGATGGGGTACAGCCCCAGCATTTT
>TRBJ2-1|TRBD2|many|TRBV24-1
CATSPAGVTEQFF
TGTGCCACCAGTCCAGCGGGAGTTACTGAGCAGTTCTTC
>TRBJ2-7|TRBD1|.|TRBV19
CASSPGTGGAGRYYEQYF
TGTGCCAGTAGCCCAGGGACAGGGGGCGCAGGACGCTACTACGAGCAGTACTTC
>TRBJ2-1|TRBD2|.|TRBV15
CATSSPLAGGDEQFF
TGTGCCACCAGCAGCCCCCTTGCGGGAGGGGATGAGCAGTTCTTC
>TRBJ2-5|.|.|TRBV4-3
CASSQDLSHGLNLQETQYF
TGCGCCAGCAGCCAAGATTTGTCTCACGGACTGAACCTCCAAGAGACCCAGTACTTC
>TRBJ1-1|.|few|TRBV29-1
CSVVSRGTEAFF
TGCAGCGTTGTTAGCCGAGGGACTGAAGCTTTCTTT
>TRBJ2-6|.|.|TRBV5-1
CASSLGQRSTSSGANVLTF
TGCGCCAGCAGCTTAGGACAGAGGAGTACCAGCTCTGGGGCCAACGTCCTGACTTTC
>TRBJ1-6|TRBD1|few|TRBV20-1
CSATVWTGWNSPLHF
TGCAGTGCTACCGTTTGGACAGGGTGGAATTCACCCCTCCACTTT
>TRBJ2-7|TRBD1|.|TRBV7-9
CASSLTTGGLGLYEQYF
TGTGCCAGCAGCTTAACAACAGGGGGTCTGGGCCTTTACGAGCAGTACTTC
>TRBJ2-1|TRBD2|few|TRBV6-6
CASSYPSGVYNEQFF
TGTGCCAGCAGTTACCCTAGCGGGGTTTACAATGAGCAGTTCTTC
>TRBJ2-1|.|.|TRBV27
CASSLSGTHEQFF
TGTGCCAGCAGTTTATCAGGGACCCATGAGCAGTTCTTC
>TRBJ2-5|TRBD1|.|TRBV25-1
CASSEPRTGGEETQYF
TGTGCCAGCAGTGAACCCCGGACAGGGGGCGAGGAGACCCAGTACTTC
>TRBJ2-3|.|many|TRBV25-1
CASSVGGASTDTQYF
TGTGCCAGCAGTGTGGGGGGCGCTAGCACAGATACGCAGTATTTT
>TRBJ2-3|.|.|TRBV24-1
CATSDLTGSTDTQYF
TGTGCCACCAGTGATTTGACGGGGAGCACGGATACGCAGTATTTT
>TRBJ2-3|TRBD1|many|TRBV15
CATSRVGTGGRDTQYF
TGTGCCACCAGCAGAGTCGGGACAGGAGGCAGGGATACGCAGTATTTT
>TRBJ2-1|TRBD1|few|TRBV13
CASSPGQGNVYNEQFF
TGTGCCAGCAGCCCAGGACAGGGAAACGTTTACAATGAGCAGTTCTTC
>TRBJ2-1|TRBD2|.|TRBV19
CASSIGLAGYNEQFF
TGTGCCAGTAGTATAGGGCTAGCGGGCTACAATGAGCAGTTCTTC
>TRBJ1-1|.|.|TRBV6-5
CASSSTLGGTEAFF
TGTGCCAGCAGTTCCACCCTCGGAGGAACTGAAGCTTTCTTT
>TRBJ2-1|.|few|TRBV12-3/TRBV12-4
CASSLLYNEQFF
TGTGCCAGCAGTCTCCTATACAATGAGCAGTTCTTC